This T cell receptor beta chain was recorded in a study of T-cell memory formation after mild COVID-19. The study, taken as a whole, reports: Largely, contracting CD4+ clones fell within CM and EM, and contracting CD8+ clones within EMRA.

On this clonotype: Its cognate antigen is unknown. The conserved closing phenylalanine or tryptophan is absent in this CDR3, likely reflecting a read error.

Trimming stripped 4 bases from V and 2 bases from J, with 12 bases between. Germline-derived CDR1 and CDR2 are MNHEY and SMNVEV (reference sequence). CDR3 length: 14 amino acids. MiXCR, run by TCRdb on the 5' RACE reads, gives a single entry per CDR3 protein. The sample shows approximately 390,000 distinct CDR3 sequences, 15% to 20% of them seen only once. The clonotype was recovered from a man younger than 30 who had mild COVID-19 (a few samples of this study predate the infection). Cell type and time point are not known. The rearrangement joins TRBV27 to TRBJ2-7, with D tentatively TRBD1 (6 bases). The sample consisted of PBMCs or a T cell subset sorted from them (not recorded which). CDR3 nucleotides: TGTGCCAGCAGTTCCGGGACAAATACCTACGAGCAGTACCTC. Its protein is CASSSGTNTYEQYL.